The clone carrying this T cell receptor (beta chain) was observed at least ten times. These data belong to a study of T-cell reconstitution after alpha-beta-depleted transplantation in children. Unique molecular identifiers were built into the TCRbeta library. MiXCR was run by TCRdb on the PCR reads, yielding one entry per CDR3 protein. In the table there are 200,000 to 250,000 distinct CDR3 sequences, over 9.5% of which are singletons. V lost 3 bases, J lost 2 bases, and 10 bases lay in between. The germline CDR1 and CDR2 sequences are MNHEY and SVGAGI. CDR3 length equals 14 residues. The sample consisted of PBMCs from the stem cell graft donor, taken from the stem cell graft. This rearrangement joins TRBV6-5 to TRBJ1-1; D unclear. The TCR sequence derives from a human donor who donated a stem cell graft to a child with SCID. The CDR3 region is CASSYNEGNTEAFF. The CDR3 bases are TGTGCCAGCAGTTATAACGAGGGAAACACTGAAGCTTTCTTT.